Described below is a single TCR beta chain sequence and its context. Sequenced by immunoSEQ multiplex PCR; TCRdb stores in-frame clones only, minus some. The sample has roughly 73,000 clones, about nine tenths seen once. The data were obtained in a study of OX40 agonist ivuxolimab in advanced cancers. The sequencing here drew on CD4+ or CD8+ T cells sorted from blood, taken in a trial of the OX40 agonist ivuxolimab. The TCR sequence derives from an adult with an advanced solid tumor such as melanoma, head and neck, liver or kidney cancer.

CDR3 residues: CASSPRGDDEQYF. The CDR3, as DNA: TGTGCCAGCAGCCCTCGGGGGGACGACGAGCAGTACTTC. This chain joins TRBV7-6 and TRBJ2-7; TRBD2 matches 7 bases. V lost 5 bases and J lost 5; bases outside the gene matches: 6. The CDR3 spans 13 residues. The V gene's germline CDR1 is SGHVS and CDR2 FNYEAQ. The full variable domain, in which reference TRBV7-6 and TRBJ2-7 provide the parts outside the CDR3, is GAGVSQSPRYKVTKRGQDVALRCDPISGHVSLYWYRQALGQGPEFLTYFNYEAQQDKSGLPNDRFSAERPEGSISTLTIQRTEQRDSAMYRCASSPRGDDEQYFGPGTRLTVT.